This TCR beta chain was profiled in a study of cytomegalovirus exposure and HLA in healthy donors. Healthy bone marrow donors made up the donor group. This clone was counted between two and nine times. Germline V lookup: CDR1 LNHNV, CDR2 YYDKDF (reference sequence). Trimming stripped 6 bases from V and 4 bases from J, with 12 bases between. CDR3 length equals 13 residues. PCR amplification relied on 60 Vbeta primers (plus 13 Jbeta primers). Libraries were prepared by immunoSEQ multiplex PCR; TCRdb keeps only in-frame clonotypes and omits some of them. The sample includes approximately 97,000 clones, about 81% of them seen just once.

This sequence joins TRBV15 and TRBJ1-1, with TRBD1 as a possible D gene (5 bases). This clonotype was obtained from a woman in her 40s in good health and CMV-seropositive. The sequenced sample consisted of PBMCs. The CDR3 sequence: CATSVGRGTEAFF. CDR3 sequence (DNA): TGTGCCACCAGTGTAGGGAGGGGCACTGAAGCTTTCTTT. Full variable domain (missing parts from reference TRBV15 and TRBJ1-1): DAMVIQNPRYQVTQFGKPVTLSCSQTLNHNVMYWYQQKSSQAPKLLFHYYDKDFNNEADTPDNFQSRRPNTSFCFLDIRSPGLGDTAMYLCATSVGRGTEAFFGQGTRLTVV.